The rows below give T cell receptor beta chains drawn from one sample of a study of regulatory T cells in long-lasting Graves disease. Each CDR3 protein is one row after TCRdb ran MiXCR on the multiplex PCR reads. The sample carries about 560,000 distinct CDR3 sequences, roughly 15% recorded once. The same sample was also used in a study of T cells in Graves' hyperthyroidism and ophthalmopathy.

Sequences were derived from peripheral blood mononuclear cells (PBMCs), sampled at new diagnosis, from a patient treated with antithyroid drugs. These receptors all come from a man aged 18 to 29 with Graves disease. Each CDR3 is given with its conserved first and last residue. D genes are given only for firm matches. Size is omitted from some rows. Given values are once, few, many or a class for expanded clones.

v_call	j_call	clone_size	d_call	cdr3_nt	cdr3_aa
TRBV5-1	TRBJ2-3	many	.	TGCGCCAGCAGCGGGGGGGACAGTCATACAGATACGCAGTATTTT	CASSGGDSHTDTQYF
TRBV27	TRBJ1-1	many	TRBD1	TGTGCCAGCAGATTACAGGGGGCGTTGAACACTGAAGCTTTCTTT	CASRLQGALNTEAFF
TRBV6-1	TRBJ2-5	many	TRBD1	TGTGCCAGCAGTGAACCCTACAGGGGTGGTCGGTATGGAGAGACCCAGTACTTC	CASSEPYRGGRYGETQYF
TRBV11-3	TRBJ2-1	many	.	TGTGCCAGCAGCTTAGAAGGCTCTGGTGGAACCTACAATGAGCAGTTCTTC	CASSLEGSGGTYNEQFF
TRBV7-9	TRBJ1-1	.	.	TGCGCCAGCAGCTACGATATTGGCGCTGAAGCTTTCTTT	CASSYDIGAEAFF
TRBV9	TRBJ1-2	few	.	TGTGCCAGCAAGGGGGACAACCTGGGTCTCCTCTATGGCTACACCTTC	CASKGDNLGLLYGYTF
TRBV3-1	TRBJ2-7	many	.	TGTGCCAGCAGCCCCCCTGTGTCTGGCGAGCAGTACTTC	CASSPPVSGEQYF
TRBV30	TRBJ1-5	many	.	TGTGCCTGGAGTCCGTCAGCCAGCAATCAGCCCCAGCATTTT	CAWSPSASNQPQHF
TRBV30	TRBJ2-5	many	.	TGTGCCTGGAATACGGGGGATGGGGAGACCCAGTACTTC	CAWNTGDGETQYF
TRBV2	TRBJ1-1	many	TRBD1	TGTGCCAGCATGGGACAGCGGAACACTGAAGCTTTCTTT	CASMGQRNTEAFF
TRBV3-1	TRBJ2-7	many	.	TGTGCCAGCAGCCAAGAATATTTCTCCAATTATCGCTACGAGCAGTACTTC	CASSQEYFSNYRYEQYF
TRBV12-3/TRBV12-4	TRBJ1-2	many	.	TGTGCCAGCAGTGGGAATCCCGGGAACGGCTACACCTTC	CASSGNPGNGYTF
TRBV27	TRBJ2-7	many	TRBD1	TGTGCCAGCGGACAGGGGAGATCTTTCGACGAGCAGTACTTC	CASGQGRSFDEQYF
TRBV19	TRBJ2-7	few	TRBD2	TGTGCCAGTAGTAGGGGACTAGCGGGAACCTACGAGCAGTACTTC	CASSRGLAGTYEQYF
TRBV5-1	TRBJ2-3	many	TRBD2	TGCGCCAGCAGCTTGGGGACTAGCGGGATCACCGATACGCAGTATTTT	CASSLGTSGITDTQYF
TRBV3-1	TRBJ2-7	many	TRBD2	TGTGCCAGCAGCCAAAACGGCGGGAGGGCCTTGGGTGAGCAGTACTTC	CASSQNGGRALGEQYF
TRBV20-1	TRBJ2-1	many	TRBD2	TGCAGTGCCCGCGGGACTAGCGGGAGGGCCTCCCCCTACAATGAGCAGTTCTTC	CSARGTSGRASPYNEQFF
TRBV11-1	TRBJ2-1	many	.	TGTGCCAGCAGGGGCCATGAGCAGTTCTTC	CASRGHEQFF
TRBV3-1	TRBJ2-5	many	TRBD2	TGTGCCAGCAGCCATAGCGGGAGACAGACCCAGTACTTC	CASSHSGRQTQYF
TRBV19	TRBJ2-5	few	TRBD1	TGTGCCAGTAGTATGTTCCTAACAGGGGGCAAAGAGACCCAGTACTTC	CASSMFLTGGKETQYF